The rows below give T cell receptor beta chains drawn from one sample of a study of vaccination effects on CD4 cells after COVID-19. Data came from immunoSEQ multiplex PCR; TCRdb stores just in-frame clones and leaves some out. The sample shows almost 15,000 clones, more than 65% of them seen only once. These TCRs are of unknown antigen specificity. The sample consisted of CD4+ T cells from PBMCs cultured with HCoV-NL63 spike peptides, taken after COVID-19 vaccination. The receptors derive from a human donor who received a COVID-19 vaccine. The CDR3 runs from the conserved cysteine through the conserved F or W. D genes are given only for firm matches. Size values are once, few and many counts, or a class for expanded clones, and some rows have none.

d_gene | j_gene | abundance | v_gene | CDR3nt | CDR3aa
- | TRBJ2-1 | - | TRBV4-1 | TGCGCCAGCAGCCAAGGAGTGAGGGGAGTTGAGGAGTTCTTC | CASSQGVRGVEEFF
TRBD2 | TRBJ2-5 | - | TRBV6-6 | TGTGCCAGCAGTACTGGGACTAGTGGAGAGACCCAGTACTTC | CASSTGTSGETQYF
- | TRBJ1-6 | - | TRBV5-1 | TGCGCCAGCAGCTTGGAATCAGGGGCGAATTCACCCCTCCACTTT | CASSLESGANSPLHF
- | TRBJ1-3 | - | TRBV5-6 | TGTGCCAGCAGCTTGCTAGGGACAACCGGGACAAGGGGAAACACCATATATTTT | CASSLLGTTGTRGNTIYF
TRBD1 | TRBJ1-1 | - | TRBV11-2 | TGTGCCAGCAGCCAACAGGGGTACACTGAAGCTTTCTTT | CASSQQGYTEAFF
- | TRBJ1-4 | - | TRBV2 | TGTGCCAGCACCCCAGGACTCTCCCGGGATGAAAAACTGTTTTTT | CASTPGLSRDEKLFF
- | TRBJ1-1 | once | TRBV3-1/TRBV3-2 | TGTGCCAGCAGCCAAGACCCAGGTTTTGCTGCTTTCTTT | CASSQDPGFAAFF
TRBD1 | TRBJ2-5 | once | TRBV5-1 | TGCGCCAGCAGCATTGACAGGGTCGAAGAGACCCAGTACTTC | CASSIDRVEETQYF
- | TRBJ1-6 | - | TRBV30 | TGTGCCTGGAACACCCTACTGGGGTCACCCCTCCACTTT | CAWNTLLGSPLHF
- | TRBJ1-6 | - | TRBV5-4 | TGTGCCAGCAGCTTAGGCAGTCGGAATTCACCCCTCCACTTT | CASSLGSRNSPLHF
- | TRBJ1-2 | - | TRBV28 | TGTGCCAGCAGTTTATACAGCCCCTATGGCTACACCTTC | CASSLYSPYGYTF
- | TRBJ1-1 | once | TRBV15 | TGTGCCACCAGCAGAACCCCCCTAGACCCACGGGAGGACACTGAAGCTTTCTTT | CATSRTPLDPREDTEAFF
TRBD2 | TRBJ2-2 | - | TRBV2 | TGTGCCAGCACGCGGGGGGGAGTACGCGGGGAGCTGTTTTTT | CASTRGGVRGELFF
TRBD1 | TRBJ1-2 | - | TRBV6-5 | TGTGCCAGCAGTCCCAGGACAGGGTACGACTATGGCTACACCTTC | CASSPRTGYDYGYTF
TRBD1 | TRBJ2-3 | - | TRBV7-7 | TGTGCTAGCAGCTTAGGGACAGGACGGAGCACAGATACGCAGTATTTT | CASSLGTGRSTDTQYF
TRBD1 | TRBJ1-3 | - | TRBV19 | TGTGCCAGCGGGGTACAGGGGGCAACTGGAAACACCATATATTTT | CASGVQGATGNTIYF
- | TRBJ2-1 | - | TRBV5-6 | TGTGCCAGCAGCTTGCTTACGGGCCTTTCCTACAATGAGCAGTTCTTC | CASSLLTGLSYNEQFF
TRBD2 | TRBJ2-7 | - | TRBV9 | TGTGCCAGCAGCGTACCTACTAGCGGGAGGCGCGAGCAGTACTTC | CASSVPTSGRREQYF
- | TRBJ1-6 | - | TRBV12-3/TRBV12-4 | TGTGCCGTAAGGACCTCCTATAATTCACCCCTCCACTTT | CAVRTSYNSPLHF
- | TRBJ1-2 | - | TRBV6-2/TRBV6-3 | TGTGCCAGCAGTTACATGACCTATGGCTACACCTTC | CASSYMTYGYTF
TRBD2 | TRBJ2-1 | few | TRBV3-1/TRBV3-2 | TGTGCCAGCAGCCAAGAAAATAGCGGGAGGGGTGCGCAGTTCTTC | CASSQENSGRGAQFF
TRBD2 | TRBJ2-7 | - | TRBV2 | TGTGCCAGCACCTGGGAGGGGTCCTACGAGCAGTACTTC | CASTWEGSYEQYF
- | TRBJ1-3 | - | TRBV18 | TGTGCCAGCCGCGCGGGCAGTAACTCTGGAAACACCATATATTTT | CASRAGSNSGNTIYF
TRBD1 | TRBJ1-4 | once | TRBV4-1 | TGCGCCAGCAGCCAAGGGACAGGGGCGAAATTCACTAATGAAAAACTGTTTTTT | CASSQGTGAKFTNEKLFF
TRBD2 | TRBJ2-1 | - | TRBV9 | TGTGCCAGCAGCCTCCCTGCCCGGACTAGCGGGAACTCCTACAATGAGCAGTTCTTC | CASSLPARTSGNSYNEQFF
- | TRBJ1-2 | - | TRBV5-6 | TGTGCCAGCAGCCCTGACAGTTATGGCTACACCTTC | CASSPDSYGYTF
TRBD1 | TRBJ2-2 | - | TRBV19 | TGTGCCAGTATGGTGGACAGGGGGCACACCGGGGAGCTGTTTTTT | CASMVDRGHTGELFF
TRBD1 | TRBJ1-2 | - | TRBV25-1 | TGTGCCAGCAGTTTGGGGACGGACAGGAGGGGAGATTCCTATGGCTACACCTTC | CASSLGTDRRGDSYGYTF
- | TRBJ2-3 | once | TRBV10-3 | TGTGCCATCAGTGAGTTCTCGGGGCATACGCAGTATTTT | CAISEFSGHTQYF
- | TRBJ2-3 | - | TRBV14 | TGTGCCAGCAGCCAAGATCTGTGGAGGGGCACAGATACGCAGTATTTT | CASSQDLWRGTDTQYF
- | TRBJ1-6 | - | TRBV11-2 | TGTGCCAGCAGCAGAGACGGCTCCTATAATTCACCCCTCCACTTT | CASSRDGSYNSPLHF
- | TRBJ2-1 | once | TRBV4-2 | TGTGCCAGCAGCCAAGATCGAGGGACTTACAATGAGCAGTTCTTC | CASSQDRGTYNEQFF
- | TRBJ1-6 | few | TRBV30 | TGTGCCTGGAGTGCCGGATCACCCCTCCACTTT | CAWSAGSPLHF
TRBD1 | TRBJ1-4 | - | TRBV3-1/TRBV3-2 | TGTGCCAGCAGGCGACAGGGGGCGGCCGAAAAACTGTTTTTT | CASRRQGAAEKLFF
TRBD2 | TRBJ2-1 | - | TRBV3-1/TRBV3-2 | TGTGCCAGCAGCCAAGATTCGGCTAGCGGGAGTTGGAATGAGCAGTTCTTC | CASSQDSASGSWNEQFF
TRBD1 | TRBJ2-2 | - | TRBV7-9 | TGTGCCAGCAGCTCCCGGGACAGGGTGCCCGGGGAGCTGTTTTTT | CASSSRDRVPGELFF
- | TRBJ2-3 | - | TRBV11-2 | TGTGCCAGCACCCCTAGCACAGATACGCAGTATTTT | CASTPSTDTQYF
TRBD1 | TRBJ1-6 | - | TRBV19 | TGTGCCAGTAGTATGAATACAGGGGGCCAAAATTCACCCCTCCACTTT | CASSMNTGGQNSPLHF
- | TRBJ2-5 | - | TRBV30 | TGTGCCTGGAGTGTTGGGTCAAGAGAGACCCAGTACTTC | CAWSVGSRETQYF
TRBD2 | TRBJ2-3 | - | TRBV28 | TGTGCCAGCAGTCCACCTTCCTTAGCGGGGGGTGACACAGATACGCAGTATTTT | CASSPPSLAGGDTDTQYF
- | TRBJ2-5 | - | TRBV5-4 | TGTGCCAGCAGCTCGAAAATGGACCGGTGGGAGACCCAGTACTTC | CASSSKMDRWETQYF
TRBD2 | TRBJ2-1 | - | TRBV7-2 | TGTGCCAGCAGCCGGGAGGGCAGCTCCTACAATGAGCAGTTCTTC | CASSREGSSYNEQFF
TRBD2 | TRBJ2-7 | - | TRBV28 | TGTGCCAGCAGTTTGACATTGGGACTAGCGGGAGGGCAGTACTTC | CASSLTLGLAGGQYF
- | TRBJ1-2 | - | TRBV6-5 | TGTGCCAGCAGACAGGACAGCAACTATGGCTACACCTTC | CASRQDSNYGYTF
- | TRBJ2-1 | - | TRBV13 | TGTGCCAGCAGCTCACGGAGGAGCTCCTACAATGAGCAGTTCTTC | CASSSRRSSYNEQFF
TRBD2 | TRBJ2-5 | - | TRBV11-2 | TGTGCCAGCAGTCCCGGGGCGGGGGGGAAAGAGACCCAGTACTTC | CASSPGAGGKETQYF
- | TRBJ1-4 | - | TRBV21-1 | TGTGCCAGCAGCAAAAGGACAGGGAATGAAAAACTGTTTTTT | CASSKRTGNEKLFF
TRBD2 | TRBJ2-7 | - | TRBV7-2 | TGTGCCAGCAGCTTTGGGGGGGGCTACGAGCAGTACTTC | CASSFGGGYEQYF
TRBD2 | TRBJ2-3 | - | TRBV29-1 | TGCAGCGTTGGAGGGGGGACTAGCGGGATCACAGATACGCAGTATTTT | CSVGGGTSGITDTQYF
- | TRBJ1-1 | - | TRBV29-1 | TGCAGCGTTGAAGATTGGGCCCCGACGAACACTGAAGCTTTCTTT | CSVEDWAPTNTEAFF
TRBD2 | TRBJ2-1 | - | TRBV5-8 | TGTGCCAGCAGCCGGGGGACTAGCGGGGGCTACAATGAGCAGTTCTTC | CASSRGTSGGYNEQFF
TRBD2 | TRBJ2-1 | - | TRBV6-6 | TGTGCCAGCAGTTACTTAGGCGGGAGCTCCTACAATGAGCAGTTCTTC | CASSYLGGSSYNEQFF
- | TRBJ1-6 | few | TRBV30 | TGTGCCCAAGAGCGGGACGGGATGTCACCCCTCCACTTT | CAQERDGMSPLHF
- | TRBJ2-4 | - | TRBV24-1 | TGTGCCACCAGTGATACTCCGGGGACCAGGCTAGCCAAAAACATTCAGTACTTC | CATSDTPGTRLAKNIQYF
- | TRBJ1-6 | - | TRBV14 | TGTGCCAGCAGCTTGGGCGCGAGCTCCTATAATTCACCCCTCCACTTT | CASSLGASSYNSPLHF
- | TRBJ1-4 | - | TRBV15 | TGTGCCACCAGCAGACGGGACCCCGAAAAACTGTTTTTT | CATSRRDPEKLFF
- | TRBJ2-7 | - | TRBV28 | TGTGCCAGCAGCTGGGCCGGGTCGCAGTACTTC | CASSWAGSQYF